The next 30 T cell receptor beta chains were all read from a single sample in a study of graft-versus-host responses after intestinal transplantation. TCRdb's table, derived via immunoSEQ multiplex PCR, lists solely in-frame clones and lacks some. The sample yields 800 to 1,100 clones, under 90% seen once. Intraepithelial and lamina propria lymphocytes were isolated from graft specimens. The sequenced sample was ileum tissue, obtained around 3.5 months after intestinal transplant. These receptors came from a human patient who received an intestinal transplant, so some T cells may come from the graft donor.

The rearrangement uses TRBV5-1 and TRBJ2-1; D remains ambiguous. V was pared by 0 bases and J by 4 bases, with 17 bases between. Germline CDR1 is SGHRS and CDR2 is YFSETQ. This CDR3 has 17 residues. CDR3: CASSLVRPGPEYNEQFF. CDR3 in DNA: TGCGCCAGCAGCTTGGTAAGGCCGGGTCCCGAGTACAATGAGCAGTTCTTC.

This clone is judged hyperexpanded. V and J are TRBV28 and TRBJ1-3; a weak D match, TRBD1 (5 bases). The CDR3 consists of 13 residues. V was shortened by 4 bases and J by 4 bases, with 8 bases between the two germline ends. The germline gives CDR1 MDHEN, CDR2 SYDVKM. Written as DNA, the CDR3 is TGTGCCAGCAGTTCCAACAGGGGAAACACCATATATTTT. This sequence encodes CASSSNRGNTIYF.

This chain links TRBV7-2 with TRBJ2-1; D is perhaps TRBD1 (6 bases). The CDR3 is 13 amino acids. Germline lookup yields CDR1 SGHTA and CDR2 FQGNSA. Between the trimmed V and J ends, which lost 5 bases and 2 bases, there was a span of 7 bases. The CDR3 sequence is CASSRDTYNEQFF. DNA for the CDR3: TGTGCCAGCAGCAGGGACACCTACAATGAGCAGTTCTTC.

V usage is TRBV4-2 and J usage is TRBJ2-2, with a tentative D call TRBD1 (6 bases). CDR3 length: 14 residues. Germline CDR1 LGHNA, CDR2 YNFKEQ. V lost 1 base to trimming and J lost 3 bases, with 6 bases between them. The CDR3 bases are TGTGCCAGCAGCCAAGCAGGGGACACCGGGGAGCTGTTTTTT. As protein: CASSQAGDTGELFF.

On this clone: The sample carries other DNA sequences with the same CDR3. The V and J genes are TRBV7-9 and TRBJ2-5; TRBD2 aligns across 9 bases. CDR3 length: 17 amino acids. Germline CDR1 and CDR2: SEHNR and FQNEAQ (reference sequence). The V segment lost 5 bases and the J segment 3 bases; nucleotides outside the gene matches: 13. CDR3 in DNA: TGTGCCAGCAGCCCGCTTTGGACTAGCGAAACAAAAGAGACCCAGTACTTC. Protein sequence: CASSPLWTSETKETQYF.

The gene calls are TRBV21-1 and TRBJ1-1; the table assigns TRBD1, which was not confirmed against the DNA. TRBV21-1 is classified as a pseudogene. The CDR3 length is 14 residues. The CDR3 region has the DNA TGTGCCAGCAGCGCCCCGGGACAAGTCCCCGAAGCTTTCTTT. This sequence encodes CASSAPGQVPEAFF.

This clone appeared a single time. This chain links TRBV7-2 with TRBJ1-3; tentatively, D is TRBD1 (6 bases). Germline CDR1 is SGHTA and CDR2 is FQGNSA. The CDR3 totals 15 residues. With 5 bases removed from V and 3 bases from J, the gap between germline ends came to 14 bases. The CDR3, as DNA: TGTGCCAGCAGCCCTCAGGGGACCGGTGGAAACACCATATATTTT. It encodes CASSPQGTGGNTIYF.

The genes are TRBV18 and TRBJ2-5, with D uncertain. Trimming cost V 0 bases and J 3 bases, with 5 bases left between them. The CDR3 covers 13 residues. Germline V gene data show CDR1 as KGHSH and CDR2 as LQKENI. Here the CDR3 DNA reads TGTGCCAGCTCACCACCGACAAAAGAGACCCAGTACTTC. This codes for CASSPPTKETQYF. The complete variable domain, with remaining parts taken from reference TRBV18 and TRBJ2-5, reads NAGVMQNPRHLVRRRGQEARLRCSPMKGHSHVYWYRQLPEEGLKFMVYLQKENIIDESGMPKERFSAEFPKEGPSILRIQQVVRGDSAAYFCASSPPTKETQYFGPGTRLLVL.

The chain links TRBV11-2 to TRBJ2-5; 11 nucleotides agree with TRBD2. J gave up 3 bases and V 7 bases, and 7 bases lay outside the gene matches. Germline V gene sequence: CDR1 SGHAT, CDR2 FQNNGV. The CDR3 runs 15 residues. CDR3 sequence: CASTLGTSGEETQYF. The CDR3 DNA sequence: TGTGCCAGCACCCTAGGGACTAGCGGTGAAGAGACCCAGTACTTC. The variable domain in full, completed from reference TRBV11-2 and TRBJ2-5, reads EAGVAQSPRYKIIEKRQSVAFWCNPISGHATLYWYQQILGQGPKLLIQFQNNGVVDDSQLPKDRFSAERLKGVDSTLKIQPAKLEDSAVYLCASTLGTSGEETQYFGPGTRLLVL.

The chain joins TRBV9 to TRBJ1-3; tentative D call: TRBD1 (6 bases). Per the germline V gene, CDR1 is SGDLS and CDR2 is YYNGEE. The V and J ends lost 3 bases and 2 bases respectively, with 18 bases between them. CDR3 size: 17 residues. The CDR3, as DNA: TGTGCCAGCAGCGCTAACCCCTCGACAGGTCCTGGAAACACCATATATTTT. Translated, it gives CASSANPSTGPGNTIYF.

This rearrangement joins TRBV4-2 to TRBJ1-1; 8 nucleotides agree with TRBD1. Germline V gene lookup returns CDR1 LGHNA and CDR2 YNFKEQ. The CDR3 consists of 14 residues. J gave up 1 base and V 4 bases, and 2 bases lay outside the gene matches. The DNA for the CDR3 is TGTGCCAGCAGCCCCGACAGGGGGAACACTGAAGCTTTCTTT. Its protein product is CASSPDRGNTEAFF.

The rearrangement uses TRBV10-3 and TRBJ2-7; D gene uncertain. The CDR3 runs 11 residues. V gave up 4 bases and J gave up 4 bases, with 5 bases separating them. Per the germline V gene, CDR1 is ENHRY and CDR2 is SYGVKD. The chain's CDR3 is CAISGRYEQYF. The CDR3 DNA follows: TGTGCCATCAGTGGAAGGTACGAGCAGTACTTC.

V is TRBV6-1 and J is TRBJ2-3, with 9 bases matching TRBD1. This CDR3 is 14 amino acids long. The germline V gene has CDR1 MNHNS and CDR2 SASEGT. J gave up 3 bases and V 6 bases, and 4 bases lay outside the gene matches. For the CDR3, the DNA is TGTGCCAGCAGATCCGGGACAGGGACAGATACGCAGTATTTT. Translated: CASRSGTGTDTQYF.

The genes are TRBV7-4 and TRBJ1-2; unclear D gene. The V gene's germline CDR1 is SGHVT and CDR2 SQSDAQ. V was shortened by 5 bases and J by 4 bases, with 23 bases between the two germline ends. The CDR3 runs to 17 residues. The CDR3, as DNA: TGTGCCAGCAGCAAGATCTCTCCAGCTCGAAAGACCTATGGCTACACCTTC. Protein: CASSKISPARKTYGYTF.

The chain employs TRBV13 and TRBJ1-4; D possibly corresponds to TRBD1 (6 bases). The CDR3 has 16 residues. Germline CDR1 reads PRHDT; CDR2 reads FYEKMQ (reference sequence). The germline V and J ends were trimmed by 2 bases and 5 bases, with 15 bases remaining between them. The CDR3 nucleotides read TGTGCCAGCAGCTTAAACAGGGAAGGAGACAATGAAAAACTGTTTTTT. It specifies CASSLNREGDNEKLFF.

DNA of the CDR3: TGTGCCAGCAGCATAGACGGTGGCGTGTACGAGCAGTACTTC. Translation gives CASSIDGGVYEQYF. The J gene is TRBJ2-7, the V gene TRBV7-3; no reliable D call. The CDR3 is made up of 14 amino acids. V gave up 5 bases and J gave up 4 bases, with 15 bases separating them. The germline V gene has CDR1 SGHTA and CDR2 FQGTGA.

This chain connects TRBV14 to TRBJ1-2; no definite D call. The V end was cut by 1 base, the J end by 4 bases, with 10 bases between. This CDR3 region has 14 residues. In germline, CDR1 is SGHDN, CDR2 FVKESK. The CDR3 DNA is TGTGCCAGCAGCCAAGCCCAAGGAACCTATGGCTACACCTTC. Translated, it gives CASSQAQGTYGYTF. Together with reference TRBV14 and TRBJ1-2, the CDR3 gives the full variable domain: EAGVTQFPSHSVIEKGQTVTLRCDPISGHDNLYWYRRVMGKEIKFLLHFVKESKQDESGMPNNRFLAERTGGTYSTLKVQPAELEDSGVYFCASSQAQGTYGYTFGSGTRLTVV.

The chain joins TRBV5-1 to TRBJ2-7; D not certain. CDR1 SGHRS and CDR2 YFSETQ come from the germline V gene. V was trimmed by 3 bases and J by 4 bases, leaving 8 bases between them. The CDR3 is 12 amino acids. The CDR3 region is CASSSTLYEQYF. The CDR3, as DNA: TGCGCCAGCAGCTCGACACTTTACGAGCAGTACTTC. The variable domain in full, with the rest retrieved from reference TRBV5-1 and TRBJ2-7, is KAGVTQTPRYLIKTRGQQVTLSCSPISGHRSVSWYQQTPGQGLQFLFEYFSETQRNKGNFPGRFSGRQFSNSRSEMNVSTLELGDSALYLCASSSTLYEQYFGPGTRLTVT.

The CDR3 bases are TGTGCCAGCAGTTACTCGCGGGCAGACTACGAGCAGTACTTC. This sequence encodes CASSYSRADYEQYF. This chain joins TRBV6-5 and TRBJ2-7, with D maybe TRBD2 (5 bases). There are 14 residues in the CDR3. The V end was cut by 0 bases, the J end by 3 bases, with 9 bases between. Germline V gives CDR1 MNHEY, CDR2 SVGAGI.

This chain uses TRBV7-2 with TRBJ2-3, with 8 positions matching TRBD1. CDR1 SGHTA and CDR2 FQGNSA come from the germline V gene. The CDR3 has 15 residues. The J segment lost 4 bases and the V segment lost 5 bases, leaving 8 bases of the junction unmatched. This CDR3 is CASSMRQGRSDTQYF. CDR3 nucleotides: TGTGCCAGCAGCATGAGACAGGGGAGGTCAGATACGCAGTATTTT.

The chain employs TRBV14 and TRBJ2-1; 7 bases line up with TRBD1. Germline CDR1 SGHDN, CDR2 FVKESK. Trimming removed 4 bases from V and 3 bases from J; junction bases left unmatched: 9. This CDR3 comprises 16 residues. CDR3 in amino acids: CASSPSDRDHYNEQFF. The CDR3 region has the DNA TGTGCCAGCAGCCCAAGCGACAGGGACCACTACAATGAGCAGTTCTTC.

The chain recombines TRBV5-1 with TRBJ1-6, with a tentative D call TRBD1 (6 bases). V was shortened by 0 bases and J by 7 bases, with 17 bases between the two germline ends. This CDR3 region has 17 residues. The germline V gene encodes CDR1 SGHRS and CDR2 YFSETQ. CDR3 bases: TGCGCCAGCAGCTTGGGACACCGGGACACCAAAAATTCACCCCTCCACTTT. Translated, it gives CASSLGHRDTKNSPLHF.

The chain joins TRBV7-8 to TRBJ1-2; D is possibly TRBD1 (5 bases). The CDR3 runs to 16 residues. Deletions cut 7 bases from V and 5 bases from J, with 23 bases between. Germline V gene data show CDR1 as SGHVS and CDR2 as FQNEAQ. This chain's CDR3 is CASTPGGWRENYGYTF. As DNA, the CDR3 is TGTGCCAGCACCCCTGGGGGGTGGCGGGAAAATTATGGCTACACCTTC.

This clone turned up a few times. The V and J genes are TRBV15 and TRBJ2-1, with D perhaps assigned TRBD1 or TRBD2 (6 bases each). CDR3 length equals 13 residues. Between the trimmed V and J ends, which lost 0 bases and 10 bases, there was a span of 10 bases. Germline loops: CDR1 LNHNV, CDR2 YYDKDF (reference sequence). In nucleotides, the CDR3 is TGTGCCACCAGCAGAGATAGCGGACAGGAGCAGTTCTTC. This sequence encodes CATSRDSGQEQFF.

This rearrangement joins TRBV30 to TRBJ1-5; D possibly corresponds to TRBD1 (6 bases). V was pared by 7 bases and J by 5 bases, with 15 bases between. The CDR3 is 13 residues long. Germline CDR1 is GTSNPN and CDR2 is SVGIG (reference sequence). CDR3 in DNA: TGTGCCTACGGGGGGGGGCCCTATCAGCCCCAGCATTTT. Protein: CAYGGGPYQPQHF.

The chain has TRBV27 and TRBJ2-4; D is perhaps TRBD1 (5 bases). Germline loops: CDR1 MNHEY, CDR2 SMNVEV (reference sequence). This CDR3 spans 16 amino acids. Trimming took 5 bases from V and 1 from J, leaving 15 bases between them. The CDR3 DNA reads TGTGCCAGCAGTCTAGGACACCCCGCGGCCAAAAACATTCAGTACTTC. It is translated as CASSLGHPAAKNIQYF.

The J gene is TRBJ1-1, the V gene TRBV10-3, with TRBD1 matching over 8 bases. The V segment lost 7 bases and the J segment 3 bases; nucleotides outside the gene matches: 7. The CDR3 runs to 14 residues. Looked up from germline, CDR1 is ENHRY and CDR2 is SYGVKD. In nucleotides, the CDR3 is TGTGCCATCACTCCCGGACAGGGTGACACTGAAGCTTTCTTT. Translating it yields CAITPGQGDTEAFF.

The CDR3 nucleotides are TGCGCCAGCACCGGGACAGGGTATGGCTACACCTTC. It is translated as CASTGTGYGYTF. The chain recombines TRBV4-1 with TRBJ1-2; 9 bases agree with TRBD1. Trimming at V came to 7 bases and at J to 5 bases, leaving 2 bases not matched to a gene. Per germline, CDR1 MGHRA and CDR2 YSYEKL. The CDR3 runs to 12 residues.

For the CDR3, the DNA is TGTGCCTGGAGTCCTGTCGGGGAGCTGTTTTTT. Translated, it gives CAWSPVGELFF. The chain joins TRBV30 to TRBJ2-2; D unresolved. V gave up 2 bases and J gave up 7 bases, with 5 bases separating them. Germline V gives CDR1 GTSNPN, CDR2 SVGIG (reference sequence). This CDR3 region has 11 residues.

The genes are TRBV5-1 and TRBJ2-7, with 7 bases that match TRBD1. Germline-derived CDR1 and CDR2 are SGHRS and YFSETQ. J lost 5 bases, V lost 1 base, and 3 bases had no gene match. CDR3 size: 13 residues. Written as DNA, the CDR3 is TGCGCCAGCAGCTTGTGGACAGGCAACGAGCAGTACTTC. This sequence encodes CASSLWTGNEQYF.